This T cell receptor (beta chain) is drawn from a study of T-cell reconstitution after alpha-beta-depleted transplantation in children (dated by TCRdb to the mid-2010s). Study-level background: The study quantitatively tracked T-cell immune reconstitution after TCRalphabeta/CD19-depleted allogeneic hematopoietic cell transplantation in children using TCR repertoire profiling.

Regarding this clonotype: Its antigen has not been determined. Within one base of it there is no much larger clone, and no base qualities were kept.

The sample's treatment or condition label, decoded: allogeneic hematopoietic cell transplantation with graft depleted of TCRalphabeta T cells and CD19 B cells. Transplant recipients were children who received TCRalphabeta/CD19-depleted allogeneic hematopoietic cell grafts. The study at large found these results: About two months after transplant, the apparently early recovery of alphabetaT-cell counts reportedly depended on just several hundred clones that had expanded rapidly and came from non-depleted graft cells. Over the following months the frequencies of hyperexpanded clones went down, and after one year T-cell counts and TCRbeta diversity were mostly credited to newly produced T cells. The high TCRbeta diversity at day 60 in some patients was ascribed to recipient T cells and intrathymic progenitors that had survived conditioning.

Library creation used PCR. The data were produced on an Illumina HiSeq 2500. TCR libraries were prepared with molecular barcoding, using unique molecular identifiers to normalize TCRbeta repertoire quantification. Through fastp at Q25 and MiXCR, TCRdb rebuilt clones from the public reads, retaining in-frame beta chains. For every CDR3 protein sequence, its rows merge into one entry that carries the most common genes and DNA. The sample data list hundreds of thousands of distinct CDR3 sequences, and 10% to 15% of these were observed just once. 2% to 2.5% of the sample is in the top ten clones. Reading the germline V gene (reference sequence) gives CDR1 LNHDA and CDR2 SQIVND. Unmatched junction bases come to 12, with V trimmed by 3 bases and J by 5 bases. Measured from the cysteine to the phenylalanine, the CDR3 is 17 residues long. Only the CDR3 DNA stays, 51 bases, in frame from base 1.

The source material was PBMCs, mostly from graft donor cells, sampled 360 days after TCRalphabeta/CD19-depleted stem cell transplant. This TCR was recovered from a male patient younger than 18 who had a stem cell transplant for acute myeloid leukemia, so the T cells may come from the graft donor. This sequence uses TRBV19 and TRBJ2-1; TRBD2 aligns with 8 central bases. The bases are TGTGCCAGTAGTATGAGAGGGCCCGCGGGAGGCGACAATGAGCAGTTCTTC. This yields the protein CASSMRGPAGGDNEQFF.